The TCR beta chain under discussion was sequenced for a study of blood T cell repertoires in COVID-19. Germline lookup yields CDR1 SNHLY and CDR2 FYNNEI. V dropped 6 bases and J dropped 8 bases, with 22 bases sitting between them. The CDR3 totals 15 residues. The sample holds a few counts of this clone. Clones were sequenced by immunoSEQ multiplex PCR, and TCRdb holds only the in-frame ones, with some missing. There are approximately 290,000 clones in the sample; roughly 84% occur only once, and 0.87% lies in the top ten. Sequenced material: peripheral blood. The receptor was isolated from a human donor with COVID-19, enrolled during active disease. The donor label of this sample is uncertain. The genes are TRBV2 and TRBJ1-2; TRBD1 might be the D (5 bases). The CDR3 nucleotides read TGTGCCAGCAGAGCCGACAGAGCTGCCGCTTTGGGCTACACCTTC. Translation gives CASRADRAAALGYTF.